These 24 T cell receptor beta chains came from one sample sequenced in a study of persistence of HIV-infected CD4 T cells. This was the immunoSEQ version 4 assay in survey mode. Sequencing used immunoSEQ multiplex PCR; TCRdb keeps in-frame clones, though not all of them. The table lists 40,000 to 45,000 clones, approximately 89% of them singletons. These receptors have no identified antigens. This nonspecific control used anti-CD3/anti-CD28 bead stimulation of CD4+ T cells. Sorting selected CD4+ T cells upregulating both CD40 ligand and CD69. The sample in question was CD4+ T cells sorted from PBMCs after approximately 20-hour stimulation, obtained from a patient who received antiretroviral therapy. The receptors derive from an adult man with HIV who was CMV-seropositive.

This sequence joins TRBV29-1 and TRBJ2-1; possible D gene TRBD1, 6 bases. Germline V gene sequence: CDR1 SQVTM, CDR2 ANQGSEA. The germline V and J ends were trimmed by 7 bases and 6 bases, with 10 bases remaining between them. This CDR3 is 11 amino acids long. The CDR3 sequence is CSGGHANEQFF. CDR3 in DNA: TGCAGCGGGGGACACGCCAATGAGCAGTTCTTC.

The rearrangement uses TRBV27 and TRBJ1-1; 7 bases are a match to TRBD1. Germline CDR1 MNHEY, CDR2 SMNVEV (reference sequence). Trimming cost V 5 bases and J 1 base; bases outside gene matches: 4. This CDR3 is 14 amino acids long. This CDR3 reads CASSPRQGNTEAFF. DNA of the CDR3: TGTGCCAGCAGTCCCCGACAGGGGAACACTGAAGCTTTCTTT.

V is TRBV28 and J is TRBJ2-2, with D uncertain. V gave up 1 base and J gave up 4 bases, with 10 bases separating them. In germline, CDR1 is MDHEN, CDR2 SYDVKM. The CDR3 spans 15 residues. Here the CDR3 DNA reads TGTGCCAGCAGTTTATATAGCAGAACCACCGGGGAGCTGTTTTTT. As protein: CASSLYSRTTGELFF.

V is TRBV29-1 and J is TRBJ2-7, with a weak D call TRBD2 (5 bases). CDR3 length: 14 residues. Deletions cut 3 bases from V and 3 bases from J, with 15 bases between. From germline, CDR1 is SQVTM and CDR2 ANQGSEA. The CDR3 here is CSVDGGDGIYEQYF. The CDR3 DNA is TGCAGCGTTGATGGAGGAGACGGTATCTACGAGCAGTACTTC.

The chain employs TRBV28 and TRBJ1-5; D unresolved. V was trimmed by 4 bases and J by 11 bases, leaving 12 bases between them. Germline CDR1 MDHEN, CDR2 SYDVKM. CDR3 length: 12 amino acids. CDR3 DNA: TGTGCCAGCAGTTCCGGGAGACATGCCCAGCATTTT. Encoded protein: CASSSGRHAQHF.

CDR3 DNA sequence: TGTGCCAGCAGCCATCGACCGAACACCGGGGAGCTGTTTTTT. Protein product: CASSHRPNTGELFF. This sequence joins TRBV7-2 and TRBJ2-2; D is undetermined. CDR1 is SGHTA, CDR2 FQGNSA, per germline. The germline V and J ends were trimmed by 5 bases and 0 bases, with 7 bases remaining between them. The CDR3 has 14 residues.

The chain joins TRBV6-5 to TRBJ1-5; TRBD1 matches 7 bases. Trimming at V came to 6 bases and at J to 5 bases, leaving 10 bases not matched to a gene. From germline, CDR1 is MNHEY and CDR2 SVGAGI. This CDR3 contains 15 residues. CDR3 protein: CASSVLTGRYQPQHF. The DNA of the CDR3 is TGTGCCAGCAGCGTTTTGACAGGGCGGTATCAGCCCCAGCATTTT.

This chain uses TRBV28 with TRBJ2-7; D perhaps matches TRBD1 (6 bases). The CDR3 covers 13 residues. In germline, CDR1 is MDHEN, CDR2 SYDVKM. Trimming took 7 bases from V and 1 from J, leaving 11 bases between them. The CDR3, as DNA: TGTGCCAGCACCCTTGGACAGTCCTACGAGCAGTACTTC. It encodes CASTLGQSYEQYF.

This sequence joins TRBV24-1 and TRBJ2-1, with D maybe TRBD1 (6 bases). Germline CDR1 KGHDR, CDR2 SFDVKD. The CDR3 totals 16 residues. Trimming removed 3 bases at V and 5 bases at J, with 16 bases between. CDR3 in DNA: TGTGCCACCAGTGATATTATGACAGGAGGAAACAATGAGCAGTTCTTC. Translation: CATSDIMTGGNNEQFF.

V gene TRBV2 combines with J gene TRBJ1-1; D perhaps matches TRBD1 (5 bases). The CDR3 has 15 residues. The V end was cut by 6 bases, the J end by 1 base, with 15 bases between. Germline-derived CDR1 and CDR2 are SNHLY and FYNNEI. CDR3 residues: CASSGASGGNTEAFF. The CDR3 DNA follows: TGTGCCAGCAGCGGAGCCTCGGGGGGGAACACTGAAGCTTTCTTT.

The chain joins TRBV28 to TRBJ2-7; D is possibly TRBD1 (5 bases). This CDR3 comprises 14 residues. CDR1 MDHEN and CDR2 SYDVKM come from the germline V gene. The germline V and J ends were trimmed by 3 bases and 0 bases, with 9 bases remaining between them. The chain's CDR3 is CASSFIDSSYEQYF. The DNA of the CDR3 is TGTGCCAGCAGTTTTATCGACAGCTCCTACGAGCAGTACTTC.

This rearrangement joins TRBV5-1 to TRBJ2-3; 9 positions match TRBD2. The junction had 7 bases not matched to a gene; V was cut back by 0 bases and J by 5 bases. The CDR3 has 16 residues. CDR1 and CDR2 (germline): SGHRS, YFSETQ. The CDR3: CASSLGGGGAIDTQYF. Written as DNA, the CDR3 is TGCGCCAGCAGCTTGGGTGGCGGGGGGGCGATAGATACGCAGTATTTT. The variable domain in full, with the rest retrieved from reference TRBV5-1 and TRBJ2-3, is KAGVTQTPRYLIKTRGQQVTLSCSPISGHRSVSWYQQTPGQGLQFLFEYFSETQRNKGNFPGRFSGRQFSNSRSEMNVSTLELGDSALYLCASSLGGGGAIDTQYFGPGTRLTVL.

The CDR3 DNA reads TGTGCCAGTAGACCGACGGGGCGGTACACCGGGGAGCTGTTTTTT. It specifies CASRPTGRYTGELFF. The V call is TRBV19, the J call TRBJ2-2, with D possibly called TRBD1 or TRBD2 (5 bases each). The germline V gene has CDR1 LNHDA and CDR2 SQIVND (reference sequence). V was cut by 6 bases and J by 3 bases, with 14 bases left in between. The CDR3 totals 15 residues.

The chain combines TRBV7-3 with TRBJ1-1; tentative D call: TRBD1 (6 bases). Trimming took off 3 bases at V and 3 bases at J, with 11 bases between the two ends. Germline V gives CDR1 SGHTA, CDR2 FQGTGA. CDR3 length: 14 amino acids. This chain's CDR3 is CASSFGGRDTEAFF. The DNA for the CDR3 is TGTGCCAGCAGCTTCGGGGGCAGGGACACTGAAGCTTTCTTT.

This chain links TRBV5-1 with TRBJ2-1, with 10 nucleotides matching TRBD1. V shed 7 bases and J 6 bases; nucleotides not matched to a gene: 7. The CDR3 spans 14 residues. Germline CDR1 is SGHRS and CDR2 is YFSETQ. CDR3 in amino acids: CASHRQGAGNEQFF. DNA for the CDR3: TGCGCCAGCCACCGACAGGGGGCAGGCAATGAGCAGTTCTTC.

This chain joins TRBV21-1 and TRBJ2-3. TRBV21-1 is designated a pseudogene. This CDR3 has 12 residues. CDR3 sequence reads: CASRREGDTQYF. CDR3 DNA sequence: TGTGCCAGCAGGCGAGAGGGGGATACGCAGTATTTT.

The V call is TRBV11-3, the J call TRBJ2-7, with 7 bases identical to TRBD1. The CDR3 is made up of 14 amino acids. The ends lost 5 bases at V and 9 bases at J; junction bases unmatched: 13. Germline V gene lookup returns CDR1 SGHNT and CDR2 YENEEA. The CDR3 DNA reads as TGTGCCAGCAGCCCTGGACAGGCGGCCCAACGGCAGTACTTC. It translates to CASSPGQAAQRQYF.

The chain uses TRBV7-3 and TRBJ2-6; D might be TRBD1 (6 bases). Trimming took 3 bases from V and 1 from J, leaving 10 bases between them. Germline CDR1 and CDR2: SGHTA and FQGTGA. The CDR3 contains 16 residues. The CDR3 DNA is TGTGCCAGCAGCTTCCGAACAGGGTCTGGGGCCAACGTCCTGACTTTC. Residues: CASSFRTGSGANVLTF.

The chain links TRBV3-1 (or the pseudogene TRBV3-2) to TRBJ1-4, with D uncertain. CDR1 is LGHDT and CDR2 is YNNKEL in the germline V gene (reference sequence). V was trimmed by 0 bases and J by 5 bases, leaving 22 bases between them. This CDR3 is 19 amino acids long. This CDR3 is CASSQESRLGRQRNEKLFF. The CDR3 DNA sequence: TGTGCCAGCAGCCAAGAGTCTCGTTTAGGTCGGCAGAGGAATGAAAAACTGTTTTTT.

This clone was seen once. The J gene is TRBJ1-1, the V gene TRBV5-1; 7 nucleotides match TRBD1. V shed 5 bases, J shed 0 bases, and the junction held 10 bases outside the gene matches. This CDR3 has 16 amino acids. Per germline, CDR1 SGHRS and CDR2 YFSETQ. The CDR3 DNA follows: TGCGCCAGCAGTTTCTTTCAGGGGGGGATGAACACTGAAGCTTTCTTT. Protein: CASSFFQGGMNTEAFF.

The chain couples TRBV5-1 to TRBJ2-7; D is ambiguous. Trimming stripped 8 bases from V and 3 bases from J, with 24 bases between. The germline CDR1 and CDR2 sequences are SGHRS and YFSETQ. The CDR3 is 16 amino acids. The CDR3 loop reads CARPSGASKRRYEQYF. The DNA of the CDR3 is TGCGCCAGGCCTTCGGGCGCCAGCAAACGTCGCTACGAGCAGTACTTC.

The V gene is TRBV3-1 (or the pseudogene TRBV3-2), the J gene TRBJ2-3; unclear D gene. Germline V gene sequence: CDR1 LGHDT, CDR2 YNNKEL (reference sequence). The CDR3 has 12 amino acids. The V gene lost 4 bases and the J gene lost 1 base, with 3 bases spanning the gap. The CDR3 reads CASSRGTDTQYF. As DNA, the CDR3 is TGTGCCAGCAGCCGGGGCACAGATACGCAGTATTTT.

The chain joins TRBV10-2 to TRBJ2-5, with TRBD2 matching 13 bases. With 9 bases clipped from V and 2 bases from J, the junction kept 9 bases outside the gene matches. CDR1 is WSHSY and CDR2 is SAAADI in the germline V gene. The CDR3 covers 16 residues. The DNA of the CDR3 is TGCGCCAGTTCCTTACCGGGACTAGCGGGGCAAGAGACCCAGTACTTC. This sequence encodes CASSLPGLAGQETQYF.

The genes are TRBV6-5 and TRBJ1-1, with 8 bases identical to TRBD1. There are 16 residues in the CDR3. The V gene's germline CDR1 is MNHEY and CDR2 SVGAGI. Trimming cost V 2 bases and J 5 bases; bases outside gene matches: 10. This CDR3 is CASSYTPDRAGTEAFF. The CDR3 region has the DNA TGTGCCAGCAGTTACACCCCGGACAGGGCGGGGACTGAAGCTTTCTTT.